The 26 T cell receptor beta chains listed next were all sequenced from one sample in a study of cytomegalovirus exposure and HLA in healthy donors. The PCR contained 60 Vbeta and 13 Jbeta primers. Assay: immunoSEQ multiplex PCR; the TCRdb copy retains only in-frame clones and omits some. This repertoire shows approximately 100,000 clones, 74% found once; its top ten account for 2% to 3%. The sample was PBMCs. These receptors all stem from a man over 45 in good health and CMV-seropositive.

The rearrangement links TRBV7-3 to TRBJ1-1; D is ambiguous. CDR3 size: 14 residues. Per the germline V gene, CDR1 is SGHTA and CDR2 is FQGTGA. Trimming removed 6 bases at V and 4 bases at J, with 15 bases between. DNA for the CDR3: TGTGCCAGCAGTTCCCGAGGTTCGGGCACTGAAGCTTTCTTT. It codes for CASSSRGSGTEAFF.

Turning to this clone: Relative to the germline gene, one junction end is altered; a read error may explain this. The chain links TRBV27 to TRBJ2-6; weak D call: TRBD1 (5 bases). The CDR3 loop spans 15 amino acids. Germline CDR1 MNHEY, CDR2 SMNVEV (reference sequence). The CDR3 loop is CASSLMASGANGLTF. The CDR3 coding sequence is TGTGCCAGCAGTTTAATGGCATCTGGGGCCAACGGCCTGACTTTC.

This rearrangement joins TRBV19 to TRBJ1-5; 7 bases map to TRBD1. This CDR3 contains 16 residues. V was pared by 6 bases and J by 1 base, with 9 bases of the junction left unmatched. The germline gives CDR1 LNHDA, CDR2 SQIVND (reference sequence). The CDR3 DNA is TGTGCCAGTAGGCCGCGGGACAGCAGAAGCAATCAGCCCCAGCATTTT. Its protein is CASRPRDSRSNQPQHF. The full variable domain, completed using reference TRBV19 and TRBJ1-5, is DGGITQSPKYLFRKEGQNVTLSCEQNLNHDAMYWYRQDPGQGLRLIYYSQIVNDFQKGDIAEGYSVSREKKESFPLTVTSAQKNPTAFYLCASRPRDSRSNQPQHFGDGTRLSIL.

This chain uses TRBV5-1 with TRBJ2-3, with TRBD2 matching 9 bases. From germline, CDR1 is SGHRS and CDR2 YFSETQ. Unmatched junction bases numbered 7, after V lost 0 bases and J lost 2 bases. This CDR3 is built from 17 residues. This CDR3 is CASSLDQASGDTDTQYF. The CDR3 nucleotides are TGCGCCAGCAGCTTGGACCAGGCTAGCGGGGACACAGATACGCAGTATTTT.

The chain uses TRBV18 and TRBJ2-2, with a possible D match to TRBD1 (6 bases). Germline V lookup: CDR1 KGHSH, CDR2 LQKENI. Trimming took 8 bases from V and 7 from J, leaving 20 bases between them. This CDR3 is built from 15 residues. CDR3 coding DNA: TGTGCCAGCACTCCAGGGGCGGAAAAGGACGGGGAGCTGTTTTTT. Encoded protein: CASTPGAEKDGELFF. The full variable domain, with the rest looked up from reference TRBV18 and TRBJ2-2, is NAGVMQNPRHLVRRRGQEARLRCSPMKGHSHVYWYRQLPEEGLKFMVYLQKENIIDESGMPKERFSAEFPKEGPSILRIQQVVRGDSAAYFCASTPGAEKDGELFFGEGSRLTVL.

This clone was observed a single time. Mismatch with germline at one junction end may stem from a read error. This chain uses TRBV6-1 with TRBJ1-5; 7 bases agree with TRBD1. Germline lookup yields CDR1 MNHNS and CDR2 SASEGT. The CDR3 spans 10 residues. The CDR3 region is CASREGTEHF. CDR3 sequence (DNA): TGTGCCAGCAGAGAAGGGACAGAACATTTT.

This clone came up once. Germline is not matched at one junction end, which may reflect a read error. The CDR3 region is CAGSFLQDGNEQFF. The CDR3 nucleotides read TGTGCCGGCAGCTTTTTACAGGACGGGAATGAGCAGTTCTTC. The genes are TRBV7-7 and TRBJ2-1; D is possibly TRBD1 (5 bases). The CDR3 has 14 residues. The germline V gene encodes CDR1 SSHAT and CDR2 FNYEAQ (reference sequence).

The V call is TRBV9, the J call TRBJ1-5; D not certain. Trimming took off 0 bases at V and 0 bases at J, with 7 bases between the two ends. The CDR3 extends over 15 amino acids. Germline CDR1 reads SGDLS; CDR2 reads YYNGEE. CDR3 DNA sequence: TGTGCCAGCAGCGTAGAGGGAGGTAGCAATCAGCCCCAGCATTTT. Amino acid sequence: CASSVEGGSNQPQHF.

The V call is TRBV7-7, the J call TRBJ2-2, with 8 bases fitting TRBD2. The V segment lost 5 bases and the J segment 6 bases; nucleotides outside the gene matches: 8. CDR1 SSHAT and CDR2 FNYEAQ come from the germline V gene (reference sequence). The CDR3 runs 15 residues. The CDR3 bases are TGTGCCAGCAGCCCCCGAAGCGGGAGCCCCGGGGAGCTGTTTTTT. Its protein is CASSPRSGSPGELFF.

The genes are TRBV28 and TRBJ1-4, with 10 bases fitting TRBD1. The V and J ends lost 4 bases and 8 bases, in that order; junction bases with no gene match: 7. Per the germline V gene, CDR1 is MDHEN and CDR2 is SYDVKM. The CDR3 spans 15 residues. In DNA form, the CDR3 reads TGTGCCAGCAGTTCCGGACAGGGGGTAAACGAAAAACTGTTTTTT. This sequence encodes CASSSGQGVNEKLFF.

This chain uses TRBV12-2 with TRBJ2-4; the tabulated D call, TRBD1, remains unverified against the DNA. TRBV12-2 is a pseudogene segment. There are 18 residues in the CDR3. CDR3 bases: TGTGCAAGTCGCTCCCGCTGCGACAGGGGGCTTTTGAGGGACATTCAGTACTTC. It codes for CASRSRCDRGLLRDIQYF.

The chain couples TRBV11-2 to TRBJ1-2, with a tentative D call TRBD1 (6 bases). The V and J ends lost 2 bases and 2 bases respectively, with 12 bases between them. This CDR3 contains 15 residues. CDR1 and CDR2 from the germline V gene are SGHAT and FQNNGV. The DNA for the CDR3 is TGTGCCAGCAGCTTATCGCAGGGGCCAAACTATGGCTACACCTTC. Protein product: CASSLSQGPNYGYTF.

V and J are TRBV30 and TRBJ2-3, with D maybe TRBD2 (5 bases). The germline gives CDR1 GTSNPN, CDR2 SVGIG (reference sequence). Deletions cut 2 bases from V and 0 bases from J, with 6 bases between. CDR3 length equals 13 residues. CDR3 in DNA: TGTGCCTGGAGTAGCGGCAGCACAGATACGCAGTATTTT. As protein: CAWSSGSTDTQYF. The whole variable domain, filled in from reference TRBV30 and TRBJ2-3, reads SQTIHQWPATLVQPVGSPLSLECTVEGTSNPNLYWYRQAAGRGLQLLFYSVGIGQISSEVPQNLSASRPQDRQFILSSKKLLLSDSGFYLCAWSSGSTDTQYFGPGTRLTVL.

The genes are TRBV5-1 and TRBJ2-2; no reliable D call. The CDR3 has 13 amino acids. Germline V gene sequence: CDR1 SGHRS, CDR2 YFSETQ. With 4 bases removed from V and 0 bases from J, the gap between germline ends came to 4 bases. As DNA, the CDR3 is TGCGCCAGCAGCCTCGCGAACACCGGGGAGCTGTTTTTT. Amino acids: CASSLANTGELFF.

By its share, this clone is large. The sample holds other DNA sequences that translate to the same CDR3. V is TRBV6-1 and J is TRBJ2-2; 7 bases agree with TRBD2. Per the germline V gene, CDR1 is MNHNS and CDR2 is SASEGT. Trimming at V came to 7 bases and at J to 3 bases, leaving 2 bases not matched to a gene. The CDR3 is 13 residues long. The CDR3 loop is CASNREDTGELFF. The CDR3 DNA sequence: TGTGCCAGCAATCGGGAGGACACCGGGGAGCTGTTTTTT.

The V and J genes are TRBV4-1 and TRBJ1-1; D is possibly TRBD1 (5 bases). With 0 bases removed from V and 5 bases from J, the gap between germline ends came to 13 bases. This CDR3 is built from 15 residues. The V gene's germline CDR1 is MGHRA and CDR2 YSYEKL. The CDR3 nucleotides are TGCGCCAGCAGCCAAGAGTGGGGGGAGAAAACTGAAGCTTTCTTT. Translated: CASSQEWGEKTEAFF.

Only a few counts were recorded for this clone. The rearrangement links TRBV10-3 to TRBJ2-5; D may be TRBD2 (6 bases). Trimming cost V 6 bases and J 4 bases, with 15 bases left between them. There are 14 residues in the CDR3. Germline V lookup: CDR1 ENHRY, CDR2 SYGVKD. The CDR3 is CAIRSGGAGETQYF. CDR3 nucleotides: TGTGCCATCAGGAGCGGCGGGGCGGGAGAGACCCAGTACTTC.

V gene TRBV7-6 combines with J gene TRBJ2-5; TRBD1 might be the D (6 bases). This CDR3 is 16 amino acids long. Germline CDR1 SGHVS, CDR2 FNYEAQ. V lost 1 base, J lost 4 bases, and 16 bases lay in between. The CDR3 spells CASSLGIRTEGETQYF. The CDR3 region has the DNA TGTGCCAGCAGCTTAGGGATTAGGACAGAAGGAGAGACCCAGTACTTC.

The rearrangement joins TRBV6-4 to TRBJ1-6; D perhaps matches TRBD1 (5 bases). Germline V CDR1 and CDR2: MRHNA, SNTAGT. There are 14 residues in the CDR3. V was clipped by 6 bases and J by 9 bases, with 15 bases between them. CDR3 DNA: TGTGCCAGCAGCGCCAGGGCGGAGGGTTCACCCCTCCACTTT. This encodes CASSARAEGSPLHF.

The chain combines TRBV5-1 with TRBJ1-2; TRBD1 aligns across 7 bases. Germline CDR1 and CDR2: SGHRS and YFSETQ. This CDR3 spans 15 amino acids. The ends lost 2 bases at V and 2 bases at J; junction bases unmatched: 6. CDR3 sequence reads: CASSLGGGRNYGYTF. In DNA, the CDR3 is TGCGCCAGCAGCTTAGGGGGCGGTCGGAACTATGGCTACACCTTC.

There are a few counts of this clone. The chain has TRBV28 and TRBJ2-5; 8 bases agree with TRBD2. With V trimmed by 5 bases and J by 5 bases, 10 bases remained unmatched. The CDR3 covers 15 residues. The germline V gene has CDR1 MDHEN and CDR2 SYDVKM. This CDR3 reads CASSPGLGRAETQYF. The CDR3 DNA is TGTGCCAGCAGTCCAGGACTCGGGAGGGCCGAGACCCAGTACTTC.

This rearrangement joins TRBV19 to TRBJ2-5; D unclear. Germline CDR1 reads LNHDA; CDR2 reads SQIVND (reference sequence). This CDR3 is built from 13 residues. V was cut by 5 bases and J by 7 bases, with 14 bases left in between. The CDR3 loop is CASSGGPTPTQYF. CDR3 nucleotide sequence: TGTGCCAGTAGTGGCGGCCCAACCCCGACCCAGTACTTC.

This chain connects TRBV4-1 to TRBJ2-1; a possible D gene is TRBD1 (5 bases). Trimming cost V 4 bases and J 7 bases, with 23 bases left between them. This CDR3 is 17 amino acids long. From germline, CDR1 is MGHRA and CDR2 YSYEKL. CDR3 nucleotides: TGCGCCAGCAGCCCCAGAGGAATACAGGAAGGAGTGAATGAGCAGTTCTTC. It specifies CASSPRGIQEGVNEQFF.

The rearrangement uses TRBV7-6 and TRBJ2-5; 7 bases map to TRBD1. Germline CDR1 reads SGHVS; CDR2 reads FNYEAQ. With 5 bases clipped from V and 4 bases from J, the junction kept 4 bases outside the gene matches. The CDR3 has 13 residues. CDR3 sequence reads: CASSPGTAETQYF. The CDR3 DNA reads TGTGCCAGCAGCCCCGGGACAGCAGAGACCCAGTACTTC.

The genes are TRBV29-1 and TRBJ2-7; 9 nucleotides line up with TRBD1. V gave up 6 bases and J gave up 3 bases; unmatched junction bases: 6. Per the germline V gene, CDR1 is SQVTM and CDR2 is ANQGSEA. The CDR3 has 13 residues. The CDR3 reads CSVDTGGSYEQYF. CDR3 DNA: TGCAGCGTCGACACAGGGGGCAGCTACGAGCAGTACTTC.

The V gene is TRBV19, the J gene TRBJ2-2; D may be TRBD2 (5 bases). V lost 11 bases to trimming and J lost 1 base, with 17 bases between them. Germline V gives CDR1 LNHDA, CDR2 SQIVND (reference sequence). CDR3 length: 15 residues. The DNA for the CDR3 is TGTGCCCGGTTCCGGGCCGGGGTGAACACCGGGGAGCTGTTTTTT. Its translation is CARFRAGVNTGELFF.